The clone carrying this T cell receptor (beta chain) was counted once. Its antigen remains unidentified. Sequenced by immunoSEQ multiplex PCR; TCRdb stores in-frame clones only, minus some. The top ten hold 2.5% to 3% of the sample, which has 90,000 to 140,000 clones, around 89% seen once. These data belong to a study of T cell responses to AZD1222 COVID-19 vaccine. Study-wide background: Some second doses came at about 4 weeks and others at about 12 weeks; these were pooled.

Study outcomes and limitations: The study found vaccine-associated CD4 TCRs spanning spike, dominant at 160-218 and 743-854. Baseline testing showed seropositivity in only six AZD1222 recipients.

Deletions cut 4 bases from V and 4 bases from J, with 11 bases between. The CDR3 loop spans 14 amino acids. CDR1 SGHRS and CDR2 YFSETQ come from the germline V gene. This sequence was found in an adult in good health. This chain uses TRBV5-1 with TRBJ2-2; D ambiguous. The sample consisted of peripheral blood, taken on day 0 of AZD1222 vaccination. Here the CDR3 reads CASSPNEITGELFF. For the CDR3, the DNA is TGCGCCAGCAGCCCCAACGAGATCACCGGGGAGCTGTTTTTT.